The clone carrying this T cell receptor beta chain was detected once. Its antigen remains unidentified. The CDR3 contains 15 residues. Germline values: CDR1 SGDLS, CDR2 YYNGEE. Trimming removed 2 bases from V and 2 bases from J; junction bases left unmatched: 2. The data belong to a study of cytomegalovirus exposure and HLA in healthy donors. On the study more broadly: Around 77 million unique TCRs from HLA-typed donors made up an early data release. Study results and limitations: The study flagged around 160 TCR beta chains as cytomegalovirus-associated. The likely explanation for a cluster of highly shared sequence variants was sequencing artifact.

PCR involved 60 Vbeta and 13 Jbeta primers. As handled by the study authors: An analysis that came later counted approximately 76 million unique TCR beta chains, around 12 million shared. This table comes from immunoSEQ multiplex PCR, and its TCRdb copy is limited to in-frame clones, with some not included. V and J calls and clone size are given by that table; D and trimming were obtained from the DNA. This sample has more than 85,000 clones, with more than 70% found just once. The receptor was derived from a female donor in good health and CMV-seronegative. V gene TRBV9 combines with J gene TRBJ2-5; 11 positions agree with TRBD2. Specimen: PBMCs. DNA of the CDR3: TGTGCCAGCAGCGTCCGACTAGCGGGACAAGAGACCCAGTACTTC. Translated, it gives CASSVRLAGQETQYF.